The 14 T cell receptor beta chains listed next were all sequenced from one sample in a study of regulatory T cells in long-lasting Graves disease. Noted time point: persistent/refractory GD, antithyroid drugs over 5 years with positive TRAb. TCR sequences were obtained from RNA taken from PBMCs. According to the study, TCR beta libraries were built with iRepertoire HTBI primers and CDR3-region Arm-PCR. TCRdb processed the multiplex PCR reads anew with MiXCR; each CDR3 protein has one entry. The sample lists 350,000 to 450,000 distinct CDR3 sequences, roughly 23% occurring once. The specimen was peripheral blood mononuclear cells (PBMCs), collected when the disease was refractory, from a patient treated with antithyroid drugs. These receptors were taken from a woman between 40 and 55 years old with Graves disease.

CDR3 loop: CASSLDIAKNIQYF. The CDR3 bases are TGTGCCAGCAGCTTGGACATAGCCAAAAACATTCAGTACTTC. This chain joins TRBV5-4 and TRBJ2-4; the D is unclear. The V gene's germline CDR1 is SGHNT and CDR2 YYREEE (reference sequence). This CDR3 is built from 14 residues. The V gene lost 0 bases and the J gene lost 0 bases, with 4 bases spanning the gap.

This clonotype has a count of ten or more. The chain links TRBV28 to TRBJ1-5; tentatively, D is TRBD1 (6 bases). Looked up from germline, CDR1 is MDHEN and CDR2 is SYDVKM. The germline V and J ends were trimmed by 4 bases and 9 bases, with 19 bases remaining between them. This CDR3 spans 15 amino acids. CDR3 in amino acids: CASSSKKRQVLPQHF. The CDR3 region has the DNA TGTGCCAGCAGTTCCAAAAAAAGACAGGTTTTGCCCCAGCATTTT.

This chain connects TRBV28 to TRBJ2-7; 12 bases match TRBD1. There are 17 residues in the CDR3. Germline V gene lookup returns CDR1 MDHEN and CDR2 SYDVKM. The J segment lost 4 bases and the V segment lost 4 bases, leaving 11 bases of the junction unmatched. Written as DNA, the CDR3 is TGTGCCAGCAGTTCATCCGGGACAGGGGGCAGAAGGTACGAGCAGTACTTC. It translates to CASSSSGTGGRRYEQYF.

This clonotype has more than one count but fewer than ten. The chain employs TRBV29-1 and TRBJ2-7; D may match TRBD1 or TRBD2 (5 bases each). Looked up from germline, CDR1 is SQVTM and CDR2 is ANQGSEA. V gave up 1 base and J gave up 8 bases, with 21 bases separating them. The CDR3 has 15 residues. The CDR3 here is CSVEVNPPGRSKQYF. CDR3 bases: TGCAGCGTTGAAGTGAACCCCCCGGGGCGTAGTAAGCAGTACTTC.

In its sample, this clonotype was seen many times. J is TRBJ1-5 and V is TRBV6-1; D remains unclear. CDR1 and CDR2 (germline): MNHNS, SASEGT. The CDR3 loop spans 14 amino acids. CDR3 sequence: CVIRLRYSNQPQHF. CDR3 nucleotides: TGTGTCATACGACTCCGGTATAGCAATCAGCCCCAGCATTTT.

V gene TRBV4-2 combines with J gene TRBJ1-2; 9 bases are a match to TRBD1. The CDR3 runs to 17 residues. Per the germline V gene, CDR1 is LGHNA and CDR2 is YNFKEQ. J gave up 8 bases and V 4 bases, and 17 bases lay outside the gene matches. The CDR3 loop is CASSLRGDRVMRYGYTF. The CDR3, as DNA: TGTGCCAGCAGCCTACGTGGGGACAGGGTTATGAGGTACGGCTACACCTTC.

This clonotype showed up many times. The V and J genes are TRBV11-2 and TRBJ1-1; D unresolved. The CDR3 consists of 15 residues. Germline CDR1 SGHAT, CDR2 FQNNGV. V lost 0 bases and J 0 bases, leaving 8 bases between the germline ends. The CDR3 sequence: CASSLDWAVNTEAFF. CDR3 DNA: TGTGCCAGCAGCTTAGATTGGGCCGTGAACACTGAAGCTTTCTTT.

This clonotype has only a few counts. This chain joins TRBV9 and TRBJ1-2; D gene ambiguous. V dropped 0 bases and J dropped 5 bases, with 14 bases sitting between them. This CDR3 comprises 15 residues. The germline CDR1 and CDR2 sequences are SGDLS and YYNGEE. The CDR3 here is CASSVEGRVGYGYTF. For the CDR3, the DNA is TGTGCCAGCAGCGTAGAAGGAAGGGTTGGGTATGGCTACACCTTC.

This clonotype appeared a few times. CDR3 residues: CSVPTLAGGELETQYF. CDR3 bases: TGCAGCGTACCAACCTTAGCGGGAGGGGAATTGGAGACCCAGTACTTC. V is TRBV29-1 and J is TRBJ2-5; TRBD2 aligns across 11 bases. V gave up 6 bases and J gave up 5 bases; unmatched junction bases: 14. CDR1 and CDR2 from the germline V gene are SQVTM and ANQGSEA. This CDR3 has 16 residues.

This clonotype came up many times. V is TRBV28 and J is TRBJ2-7; no clear D. The CDR3 totals 14 residues. Trimming stripped 5 bases from V and 2 bases from J, with 13 bases between. CDR1 is MDHEN, CDR2 SYDVKM, per germline. The CDR3 region has the DNA TGTGCCAGCAGTACCGGGCTCCCTCCCTACGAGCAGTACTTC. It codes for CASSTGLPPYEQYF.

The chain employs TRBV5-5 and TRBJ2-2; 9 bases map to TRBD2. Germline V CDR1 and CDR2: SGHKS, YYEKEE (reference sequence). The CDR3 consists of 16 residues. J was trimmed by 6 bases and V by 1 base; bases with no gene match: 7. CDR3: CASSLSYSSGAGELFF. DNA for the CDR3: TGTGCCAGCAGCTTGTCCTATTCTAGCGGGGCCGGGGAGCTGTTTTTT.

In this sample, this clonotype turned up a few times. The chain uses TRBV6-5 and TRBJ2-1; 8 positions agree with TRBD2. CDR3 size: 18 residues. After removal of 3 bases from V and 4 bases from J, the junction contained 14 bases not matched to a gene. The germline gives CDR1 MNHEY, CDR2 SVGAGI. CDR3 protein: CASSYLPRPSGSYNEQFF. The CDR3, as DNA: TGTGCCAGCAGTTATCTTCCACGACCTAGCGGGTCTTACAATGAGCAGTTCTTC.

At least ten counts were recorded for this clonotype. The J gene is TRBJ1-1, the V gene TRBV12-3 or TRBV12-4, with D maybe TRBD1 (6 bases). This CDR3 spans 13 amino acids. V was clipped by 5 bases and J by 3 bases, with 10 bases between them. The CDR3 reads CASSGGAYTEAFF. The CDR3 nucleotides are TGTGCCAGCAGTGGGGGGGCCTACACTGAAGCTTTCTTT.

This clonotype showed up many times. The V gene is TRBV12-3 or TRBV12-4, the J gene TRBJ2-7; 7 bases are a match to TRBD2. After removal of 2 bases from V and 5 bases from J, the junction contained 6 bases not matched to a gene. The CDR3 consists of 14 residues. The CDR3 bases are TGTGCCAGCAGTTTATCTGAGACTAGCAACGAGCAGTACTTC. Its protein product is CASSLSETSNEQYF.